Listed here are 10 T cell receptor beta chains from one sample, sequenced in a study of Ad26.COV2.S vaccination and SARS-CoV-2 variants. This table comes from immunoSEQ multiplex PCR, and its TCRdb copy is limited to in-frame clones, with some not included. Seen here are roughly 410,000 clones, under 90% observed once, and the top ten hold 7.4%. Treatment specified: some 20 received Ad26.COV2.S at low or high dose, single or two shots; roughly five received placebo; per-sample allocation not given. Vaccine and placebo recipients were sampled on day 63 after the first injection. Sequenced here: peripheral blood, sampled in a trial of Ad26.COV2.S vaccine versus placebo. The receptor source for this set is a person aged 18 to 65 who received the Ad26.COV2.S COVID-19 vaccine or a placebo.

This clone came up once. V usage is TRBV21-1 and J usage is TRBJ1-5. TRBV21-1 is given as a pseudogene. The CDR3 sequence is 14 residues long. This CDR3 reads CARFEGRFNQPQHF. The CDR3 nucleotides are TGTGCCAGATTTGAGGGCAGGTTCAATCAGCCCCAGCATTTT.

This clone was seen repeatedly, ten times or more. The CDR3: CASAAVTDTQYF. CDR3 nucleotides: TGTGCCAGCGCGGCAGTCACAGATACGCAGTATTTT. The gene calls are TRBV2 and TRBJ2-3; D gene unclear. V lost 8 bases and J lost 2, with 8 bases in between. CDR3 length equals 12 residues. CDR1 is SNHLY and CDR2 is FYNNEI in the germline V gene.

The chain couples TRBV27 to TRBJ2-2, with D possibly being TRBD1 or TRBD2 (7 bases each). Trimming stripped 4 bases from V and 0 bases from J, with 9 bases between. This CDR3 has 15 residues. Germline values: CDR1 MNHEY, CDR2 SMNVEV (reference sequence). DNA of the CDR3: TGTGCCAGCAGTTCAGGGGGGGCGAACACCGGGGAGCTGTTTTTT. Its protein product is CASSSGGANTGELFF.

The rearrangement links TRBV7-8 to TRBJ1-3; D not resolved. V was cut by 8 bases and J by 0 bases, with 8 bases left in between. CDR3 length: 13 amino acids. The V gene's germline CDR1 is SGHVS and CDR2 FQNEAQ. The CDR3: CASRYYSGNTIYF. The CDR3 DNA reads TGTGCCAGCCGCTATTACTCTGGAAACACCATATATTTT.

The rearrangement joins TRBV11-3 to TRBJ2-1; a weak D match, TRBD1 (5 bases). Per the germline V gene, CDR1 is SGHNT and CDR2 is YENEEA. This CDR3 contains 15 residues. V lost 1 base and J lost 3, with 10 bases in between. Here the CDR3 DNA reads TGTGCCAGCAGCTTAGCAAGAACAGGCTACAATGAGCAGTTCTTC. It yields the protein CASSLARTGYNEQFF.

V and J are TRBV9 and TRBJ2-3, with TRBD1 identical over 7 bases. The CDR3 loop spans 16 amino acids. CDR1 and CDR2 (germline): SGDLS, YYNGEE. After removal of 4 bases from V and 6 bases from J, the junction contained 14 bases not matched to a gene. The CDR3 protein is CASSPHQGEIWDTQYF. CDR3 DNA: TGTGCCAGCAGCCCTCATCAGGGGGAGATCTGGGATACGCAGTATTTT.

The chain carries TRBV3-1 (or the pseudogene TRBV3-2) and TRBJ2-5; 14 nucleotides align to TRBD2. CDR1 LGHDT and CDR2 YNNKEL come from the germline V gene (reference sequence). The J segment lost 5 bases and the V segment lost 0 bases, leaving 8 bases of the junction unmatched. This CDR3 is built from 18 residues. The CDR3 is CASSQDATSGRAAETQYF. The CDR3 DNA reads TGTGCCAGCAGCCAAGATGCGACTAGCGGGAGGGCCGCCGAGACCCAGTACTTC.

This sequence joins TRBV6-5 and TRBJ2-1; 7 bases line up with TRBD1. The CDR3 is 14 amino acids. Germline V gene sequence: CDR1 MNHEY, CDR2 SVGAGI. V was clipped by 2 bases and J by 8 bases; unmatched bases: 6. This CDR3 is CASSYRNRGHEQFF. In nucleotides, the CDR3 is TGTGCCAGCAGTTACCGCAACAGGGGCCATGAGCAGTTCTTC.

This chain connects TRBV5-1 to TRBJ2-5; D remains ambiguous. Trimming took off 2 bases at V and 3 bases at J, with 8 bases between the two ends. The CDR3 runs 13 residues. Germline-derived CDR1 and CDR2 are SGHRS and YFSETQ. The CDR3 here is CASSFGVEETQYF. The CDR3 DNA is TGCGCCAGCAGCTTTGGGGTTGAAGAGACCCAGTACTTC. The complete variable domain, with remaining parts taken from reference TRBV5-1 and TRBJ2-5, reads KAGVTQTPRYLIKTRGQQVTLSCSPISGHRSVSWYQQTPGQGLQFLFEYFSETQRNKGNFPGRFSGRQFSNSRSEMNVSTLELGDSALYLCASSFGVEETQYFGPGTRLLVL.

V gene TRBV7-2 combines with J gene TRBJ2-7; D assignment may be TRBD1 or TRBD2 (5 bases each). V was shortened by 6 bases and J by 0 bases, with 18 bases between the two germline ends. Germline V gives CDR1 SGHTA, CDR2 FQGNSA. This CDR3 is 16 amino acids long. The CDR3 DNA reads as TGTGCCAGCAGGAAGGCCGGGACGGGGACCTCCTACGAGCAGTACTTC. This sequence encodes CASRKAGTGTSYEQYF. Filled out from reference TRBV7-2 and TRBJ2-7, the complete variable domain reads GAGVSQSPSNKVTEKGKDVELRCDPISGHTALYWYRQSLGQGLEFLIYFQGNSAPDKSGLPSDRFSAERTGGSVSTLTIQRTQQEDSAVYLCASRKAGTGTSYEQYFGPGTRLTVT.